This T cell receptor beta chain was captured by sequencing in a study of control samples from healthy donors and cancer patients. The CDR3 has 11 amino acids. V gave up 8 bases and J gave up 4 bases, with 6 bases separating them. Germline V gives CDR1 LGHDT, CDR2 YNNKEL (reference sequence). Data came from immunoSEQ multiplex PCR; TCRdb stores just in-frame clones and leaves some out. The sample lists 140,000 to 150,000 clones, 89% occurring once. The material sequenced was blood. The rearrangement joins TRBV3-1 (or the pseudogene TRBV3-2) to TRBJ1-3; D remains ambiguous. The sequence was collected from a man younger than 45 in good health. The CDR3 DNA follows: TGTGCCAGCCTGGGGGGAAACACCATATATTTT. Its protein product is CASLGGNTIYF.